Following are 7 T cell receptor beta chains from one sample sequenced in a study of chemoradiotherapy in HPV16-positive cancers. Clones were read by immunoSEQ multiplex PCR, and TCRdb kept only the in-frame ones, dropping some. The repertoire holds about 20,000 clones, over 75% seen once, with about 2.1% in the top ten. Sequencing used blood, obtained from a patient who underwent chemoradiotherapy. These receptors came from a human donor with HPV-associated anogenital cancer.

This clone has only one observation. The chain employs TRBV19 and TRBJ2-2, with D perhaps TRBD1 (6 bases). V lost 1 base and J 2 bases, leaving 11 bases between the germline ends. The CDR3 totals 16 residues. Germline CDR1 LNHDA, CDR2 SQIVND (reference sequence). The CDR3 nucleotides read TGTGCCAGTAGTATAGCGACAGGATTAAACACCGGGGAGCTGTTTTTT. As protein: CASSIATGLNTGELFF.

The gene calls are TRBV7-2 and TRBJ2-6, with a weak D call TRBD2 (5 bases). Germline V gene data show CDR1 as SGHTA and CDR2 as FQGNSA. Trimming removed 3 bases at V and 4 bases at J, with 10 bases between. The CDR3 is made up of 15 amino acids. CDR3: CASSLEVAGANVLTF. CDR3 in DNA: TGTGCCAGCAGCTTGGAGGTGGCAGGGGCCAACGTCCTGACTTTC.

DNA of the CDR3: TGTGCCAGTAGGGCAGGCGGCACAGATACGCAGTATTTT. Amino acid sequence: CASRAGGTDTQYF. This rearrangement joins TRBV19 to TRBJ2-3; D call uncertain. The ends were cut back, 6 bases at V and 1 base at J, with 8 bases in the middle. Germline V gene data show CDR1 as LNHDA and CDR2 as SQIVND (reference sequence). This CDR3 contains 13 residues.

The gene calls are TRBV6-1 and TRBJ1-2; 9 bases are shared with TRBD1. The V and J ends lost 5 bases and 6 bases, in that order; junction bases with no gene match: 4. From germline, CDR1 is MNHNS and CDR2 SASEGT. There are 13 residues in the CDR3. DNA for the CDR3: TGTGCCAGCAGTATAACAGGGGGCGATGGCTACACCTTC. Translation: CASSITGGDGYTF.

This sequence joins TRBV14 and TRBJ2-3; no reliable D call. Trimming pared 4 bases from V and 0 bases from J, leaving 17 bases between. This CDR3 spans 17 amino acids. Germline CDR1 and CDR2: SGHDN and FVKESK. DNA for the CDR3: TGTGCCAGCAGCCCCAGACCCGACATACCTAGCACAGATACGCAGTATTTT. The encoded protein is CASSPRPDIPSTDTQYF. Using reference TRBV14 and TRBJ2-3 for the parts outside the CDR3, the full variable domain is EAGVTQFPSHSVIEKGQTVTLRCDPISGHDNLYWYRRVMGKEIKFLLHFVKESKQDESGMPNNRFLAERTGGTYSTLKVQPAELEDSGVYFCASSPRPDIPSTDTQYFGPGTRLTVL.

The CDR3 here is CASSLRTSGEWAPADTQYF. The CDR3 DNA reads as TGCGCCAGCAGCCTTCGGACTAGCGGGGAATGGGCCCCGGCAGATACGCAGTATTTT. V gene TRBV4-3 combines with J gene TRBJ2-3; 12 bases agree with TRBD2. The CDR3 extends over 19 amino acids. V lost 4 bases and J lost 4; bases outside the gene matches: 15. Germline loops: CDR1 LGHNA, CDR2 YSLEER.

The chain couples TRBV18 to TRBJ2-5, with 8 bases that match TRBD2. The V gene's germline CDR1 is KGHSH and CDR2 LQKENI. V lost 5 bases and J lost 3; bases outside the gene matches: 5. The CDR3 contains 14 residues. This CDR3 reads CASSSAGAKETQYF. The DNA of the CDR3 is TGTGCCAGCTCATCAGCGGGAGCAAAAGAGACCCAGTACTTC.